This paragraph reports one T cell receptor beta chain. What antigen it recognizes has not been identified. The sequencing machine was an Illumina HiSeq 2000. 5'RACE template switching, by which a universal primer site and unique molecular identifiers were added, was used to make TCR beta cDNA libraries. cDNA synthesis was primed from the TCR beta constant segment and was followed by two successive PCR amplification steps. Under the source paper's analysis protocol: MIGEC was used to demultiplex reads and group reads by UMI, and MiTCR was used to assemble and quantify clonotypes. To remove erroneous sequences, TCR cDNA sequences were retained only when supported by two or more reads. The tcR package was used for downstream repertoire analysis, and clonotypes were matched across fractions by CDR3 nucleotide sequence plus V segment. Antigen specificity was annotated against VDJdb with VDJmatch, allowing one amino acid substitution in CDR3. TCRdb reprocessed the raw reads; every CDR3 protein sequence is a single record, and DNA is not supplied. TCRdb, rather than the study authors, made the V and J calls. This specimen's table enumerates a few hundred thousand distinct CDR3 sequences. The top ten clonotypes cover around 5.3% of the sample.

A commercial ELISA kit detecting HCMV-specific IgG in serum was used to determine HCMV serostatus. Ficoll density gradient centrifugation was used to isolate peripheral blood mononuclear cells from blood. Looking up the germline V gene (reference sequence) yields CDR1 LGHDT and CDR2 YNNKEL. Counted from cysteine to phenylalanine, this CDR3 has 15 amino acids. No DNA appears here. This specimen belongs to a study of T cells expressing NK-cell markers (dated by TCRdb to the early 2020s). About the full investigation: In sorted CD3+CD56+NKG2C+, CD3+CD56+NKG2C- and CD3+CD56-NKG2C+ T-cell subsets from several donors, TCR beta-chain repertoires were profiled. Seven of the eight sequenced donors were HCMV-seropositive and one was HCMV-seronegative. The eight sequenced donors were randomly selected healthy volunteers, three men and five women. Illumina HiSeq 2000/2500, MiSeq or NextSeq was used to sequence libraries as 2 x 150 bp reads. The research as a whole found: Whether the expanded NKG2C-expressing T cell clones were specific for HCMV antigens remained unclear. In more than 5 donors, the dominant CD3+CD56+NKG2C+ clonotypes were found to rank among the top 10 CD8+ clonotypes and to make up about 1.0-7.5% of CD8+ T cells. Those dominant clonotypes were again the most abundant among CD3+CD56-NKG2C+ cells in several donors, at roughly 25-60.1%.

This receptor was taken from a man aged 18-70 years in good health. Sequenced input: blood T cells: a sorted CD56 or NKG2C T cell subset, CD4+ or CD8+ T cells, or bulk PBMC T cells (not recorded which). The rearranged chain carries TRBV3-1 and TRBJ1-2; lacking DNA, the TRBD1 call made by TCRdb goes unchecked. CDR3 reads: CASSQWDRDSYGYTF.